The rows below give T cell receptor beta chains drawn from one sample of a study of blood T cell repertoires in COVID-19. TCRdb keeps only in-frame clones here, not all; method: immunoSEQ multiplex PCR. The sample holds 200,000 to 250,000 clones; 84% are singletons and the top ten take 7.8%. Input material: peripheral blood. Receptor source: a woman older than 75 with COVID-19, enrolled during active disease. Each CDR3 is given with its conserved first and last residue. Fields, in order: J gene, clone size, V gene, D gene, CDR3 DNA, CDR3 protein. A D gene is named only where the DNA matches it firmly. Where a row states a size, it is once, few, many or the class of an expanded clone; other rows omit it.

TRBJ2-5	.	TRBV9	TRBD2	TGTGCCAGCAGCGGCAACGGGAGGGCCTTTGAGACCCAGTACTTC	CASSGNGRAFETQYF
TRBJ1-1	.	TRBV6-5	TRBD1	TGTGCCAGCAGGACAGGGGTTGGAGGTGAAGCTTTCTTT	CASRTGVGGEAFF
TRBJ2-2	.	TRBV19	.	TGTGCCAGCGTGGTGGGGGCATTGTACACCGGGGAGCTGTTTTTT	CASVVGALYTGELFF
TRBJ2-3	few	TRBV10-1	TRBD1	TGCGCCAGCAGTCGGGACAGACGAGCAGATACGCAGTATTTT	CASSRDRRADTQYF
TRBJ2-1	.	TRBV10-3	.	TGTGCCATCAGTGAGACTAGGGATGAGCAGTTCTTC	CAISETRDEQFF
TRBJ2-2	.	TRBV18	.	TGTGCCAGCTCACGGAGAGAAAGCGGAGGCGTCCAGCTGTTTTTT	CASSRRESGGVQLFF
TRBJ2-3	.	TRBV20-1	TRBD1	TGCAGTGCTAGTAGGGACAGGGGGGGGATAGGGTATTTT	CSASRDRGGIGYF
TRBJ2-7	.	TRBV5-1	.	TGCGCCAGCAGCAGCTCCGGGATAACGGTCTACGAGCAGTACTTC	CASSSSGITVYEQYF
TRBJ1-2	.	TRBV6-5	.	TGTGCCAGCAGTTCCGCCAATCAGGGGAATGGCTACACCTTC	CASSSANQGNGYTF
TRBJ1-1	once	TRBV5-5	.	TGTGCCAGCAGCAAAGGGGCTGAAGCTTTCTTT	CASSKGAEAFF
TRBJ1-2	once	TRBV5-1	.	TGCGCCAGCAGCCCCATACCCCCCCGGGAGTATGGCTACACCTTC	CASSPIPPREYGYTF
TRBJ1-5	few	TRBV7-8	.	TGTGCCAGCAGCGCAAGCAGGGTAGGGGGAAGGGGCGGCAATCAGCCCCAGCATTTT	CASSASRVGGRGGNQPQHF
TRBJ2-5	.	TRBV5-1	.	TGCGCCAGCAGCTTGTCAGGGGTAGTAGAGACCCAGTACTTC	CASSLSGVVETQYF
TRBJ2-1	.	TRBV5-1	.	TGCGCCAGCAGCCATATAGAGGGTGAGCAGTTCTTC	CASSHIEGEQFF
TRBJ2-7	.	TRBV6-6	TRBD1	TGTGCCAGCAGTTCGACAGGGGTGGGGGAGCAGTACTTC	CASSSTGVGEQYF
TRBJ1-4	.	TRBV6-1	TRBD1	TGTGCCAGCAGTGAACAGGGGGCCAATGAAAAACTGTTTTTT	CASSEQGANEKLFF
TRBJ2-4	.	TRBV19	TRBD2	TGTGCCACACGAGACAGCGGGGGCAAAAACATTCAGTACTTC	CATRDSGGKNIQYF
TRBJ2-7	.	TRBV3-1/TRBV3-2	TRBD2	TGTGCCAGCAGCCAAGCTAGCGGGGCTTACGAGCAGTACTTC	CASSQASGAYEQYF
TRBJ2-7	once	TRBV12-3/TRBV12-4	.	TGTGCCAGCAGCGCCTTCCAGGGGTACGAGCAGTACTTC	CASSAFQGYEQYF
TRBJ2-2	.	TRBV21-1	.	TGTGCCAGCAGCGGGACAGGGCAGCACACCGGGGAGCTGTTTTTT	CASSGTGQHTGELFF
TRBJ1-1	.	TRBV2	TRBD1	TGTGCCAGCAGTGAAAGGGGACAGGGGGTTGAAGCTTTCTTT	CASSERGQGVEAFF
TRBJ2-3	few	TRBV12-5	TRBD2	TGTGCTAGTGGTTTGGGGGAGGGCCTGACAGATACGCAGTATTTT	CASGLGEGLTDTQYF
TRBJ1-6	.	TRBV3-1/TRBV3-2	TRBD1	TGTGCCAGCAGCTTCTACCGGGACAGGGGTAATTCACCCCTCCACTTT	CASSFYRDRGNSPLHF
TRBJ1-5	once	TRBV9	TRBD1	TGTGCCAGCAGCGTAGGGGACAGGGGGCCTCAGCCCCAGCATTTT	CASSVGDRGPQPQHF
TRBJ2-1	.	TRBV9	TRBD2	TGTGCCAGCAGCGTAGCGGGGAGGGCAAATGAGCAGTTCTTC	CASSVAGRANEQFF
TRBJ1-2	.	TRBV27	TRBD1	TGTGCCAGCAGTAGACAGGGGGAGGTTGGCTACACCTTC	CASSRQGEVGYTF
TRBJ2-1	.	TRBV3-1/TRBV3-2	TRBD2	TGTGCCAGCAGCCAAGAGGCGGGGGGTGATGAGCAGTTCTTC	CASSQEAGGDEQFF
TRBJ2-3	.	TRBV7-3	TRBD2	TGTGCCAGCAGGGCCGGGACTAGTGGAAGCACAGATACGCAGTATTTT	CASRAGTSGSTDTQYF
TRBJ2-1	.	TRBV9	TRBD1	TGTGCCAGCAGCGCAGGACAGGGGAAGTACAATGAGCAGTTCTTC	CASSAGQGKYNEQFF
TRBJ2-2	once	TRBV5-4	.	TGTGCCAGCAGCTCCGGGGAGGCCGGGGAGCTGTTTTTT	CASSSGEAGELFF
TRBJ1-3	.	TRBV7-2	.	TGTGCCAGCAGCTTAAACCCCAGGGGCTCTGGAAACACCATATATTTT	CASSLNPRGSGNTIYF
TRBJ2-1	.	TRBV6-5	.	TGTGCCAGTTACCTTAGGAGCTCCTACAATGAGCAGTTCTTC	CASYLRSSYNEQFF
TRBJ1-6	.	TRBV3-1/TRBV3-2	TRBD1	TGTGCCAGCAGCCAAGGTTGGGACAGGGGTAATTCACCCCTCCACTTT	CASSQGWDRGNSPLHF
TRBJ2-1	.	TRBV6-1	.	TGTGCCAGCAGTGAAGTATGGGACTCCTCCTGGGGTGAGCAGTTCTTC	CASSEVWDSSWGEQFF
TRBJ1-2	.	TRBV9	TRBD1	TGTGCCAGCAGCGTAGCGGGACAGGCTGATGGCTACACCTTC	CASSVAGQADGYTF
TRBJ1-1	.	TRBV5-1	.	TGCGCCAGCAGCTTGGATGTTGGGGCCGCTTTCTTT	CASSLDVGAAFF
TRBJ2-1	.	TRBV29-1	.	TGCAGCGTTCGCCCAGACAGCCTATACAATGAGCAGTTCTTC	CSVRPDSLYNEQFF
TRBJ2-7	.	TRBV18	.	TGTGCCAGCTCACCAGCTGTCCCTAGCTCCTACGAGCAGTACTTC	CASSPAVPSSYEQYF
TRBJ2-7	.	TRBV5-6	TRBD2	TGTGCCAGCAGCTGGGGACTAGCGGGAGAGACAACCTACGAGCAGTACTTC	CASSWGLAGETTYEQYF
TRBJ1-1	.	TRBV6-5	TRBD1	TGTGCCAGCAGTACACCGGGACAGGCGCAAAGGGGAGCTTTCTTT	CASSTPGQAQRGAFF
TRBJ2-7	.	TRBV19	TRBD2	TGTGCCAGTAGTATCGCCGGGACTAGCGGCTCCTACGAGCAGTACTTC	CASSIAGTSGSYEQYF
TRBJ1-1	.	TRBV2	.	TGTGCCAGCAGGGGTTCGGGCACTGAAGCTTTCTTT	CASRGSGTEAFF
TRBJ2-1	.	TRBV7-9	TRBD2	TGTGCCAGCAGCCCGCTAGCGGCCTCCTACAATGAGCAGTTCTTC	CASSPLAASYNEQFF
TRBJ2-1	.	TRBV18	TRBD1	TGTGCCAGCTCACCCGGGACAGGGATCGGGGATGAGCAGTTCTTC	CASSPGTGIGDEQFF
TRBJ1-1	.	TRBV2	.	TGTGCCTCCTCCAGGGCGCCACTCTTGGAAGCTTTCTTT	CASSRAPLLEAFF
TRBJ2-1	.	TRBV3-1/TRBV3-2	TRBD1	TGTGCCACTGCTGGGGACAGATACAATGAGCAGTTCTTC	CATAGDRYNEQFF
TRBJ1-6	.	TRBV2	TRBD1	TGTGCCACCACAGGGGATAATTCACCCCTCCACTTT	CATTGDNSPLHF
TRBJ2-7	.	TRBV5-1	TRBD1	TGCGCCAGCAGACAACAGGGGTCGAGCTCCTACGAGCAGTACTTC	CASRQQGSSSYEQYF